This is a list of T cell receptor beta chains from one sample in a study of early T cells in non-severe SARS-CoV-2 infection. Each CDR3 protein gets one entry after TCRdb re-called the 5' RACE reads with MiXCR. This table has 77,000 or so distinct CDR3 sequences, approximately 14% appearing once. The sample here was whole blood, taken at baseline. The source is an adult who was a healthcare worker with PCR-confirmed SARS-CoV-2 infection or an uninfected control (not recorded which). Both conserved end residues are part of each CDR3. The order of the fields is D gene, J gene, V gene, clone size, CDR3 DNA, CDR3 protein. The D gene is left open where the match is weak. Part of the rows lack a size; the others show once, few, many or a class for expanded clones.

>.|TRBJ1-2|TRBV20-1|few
TGCAGTGCTAGAGATTTTGGCGGTTCCCGCTATGGCTACACCTTC
CSARDFGGSRYGYTF
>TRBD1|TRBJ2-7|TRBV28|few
TGTGCCAGCAGGCCCTCGGGACAGGGGGCGAAAGAGCAGTACTTC
CASRPSGQGAKEQYF
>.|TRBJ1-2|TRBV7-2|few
TGTGCCAGCAGCTTGCAGGGACGCGTTAACTATGGCTACACCTTC
CASSLQGRVNYGYTF
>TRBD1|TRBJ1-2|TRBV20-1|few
TGCAGTGCCGAAGATTGGACAGGGGCGACCAACTATGGCTACACCTTC
CSAEDWTGATNYGYTF
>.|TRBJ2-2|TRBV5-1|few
TGCGCCAGCAGCTCAGTCTCTGCCGGGGAGCTGTTTTTT
CASSSVSAGELFF
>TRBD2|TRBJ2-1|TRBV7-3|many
TGTGCCAGCAGCTTCCAGACTAGCGGGAGTTCTGAGCAGTTCTTC
CASSFQTSGSSEQFF
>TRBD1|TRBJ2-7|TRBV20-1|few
TGCAGTGCTAGAGCCGGGACAGACTTCTACGAGCAGTACTTC
CSARAGTDFYEQYF
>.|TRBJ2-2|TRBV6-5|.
TGTGCCAGCAGTTTCGGGACACTGAACACCGGGGAGCTGTTTTTT
CASSFGTLNTGELFF
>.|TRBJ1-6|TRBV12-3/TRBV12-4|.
TGTGCCAGCAGTTTCGGACAGCCCAGGGGAGCCCTCCACTTT
CASSFGQPRGALHF
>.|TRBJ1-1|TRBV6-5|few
TGTGCCAGCAGTTACGAGAAAGCGACACCTACTGAAGCTTTCTTT
CASSYEKATPTEAFF
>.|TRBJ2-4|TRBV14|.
TGTGCCAGCAGCCAACCGGGCCAAGCCCTTAACGGCATTCAGTACTTC
CASSQPGQALNGIQYF
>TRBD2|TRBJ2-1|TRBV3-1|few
TGTGCCAGCAGCCGGAGACGAGCGGGAGCATACAATGAGCAGTTCTTC
CASSRRRAGAYNEQFF
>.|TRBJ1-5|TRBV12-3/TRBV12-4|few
TGTGCCAGCAGTTTATCCAGGGCGGGCAATCAGCCCCAGCATTTT
CASSLSRAGNQPQHF
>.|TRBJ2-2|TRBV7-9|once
TGTGCCAGCAGCTTAGTTTTCGGGGACACCGGGGAGCTGTTTTTT
CASSLVFGDTGELFF
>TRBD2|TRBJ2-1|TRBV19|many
TGTGCCAGTAGTAAGCCCGGGAGGAGGGTCTACAATGAGCAGTTCTTC
CASSKPGRRVYNEQFF
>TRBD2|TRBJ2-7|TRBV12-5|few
TGTGCCCTAGCGGGAGAACTCTACGAGCAGTACTTC
CALAGELYEQYF
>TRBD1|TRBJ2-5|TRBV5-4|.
TGTGCCAGCAGCTTGAGCACAGGGGCAAAGACCCAGTACTTC
CASSLSTGAKTQYF
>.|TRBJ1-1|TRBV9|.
TGTGCCAGCAGCACCAGGGAGGTGGGTGAAGCTTTCTTT
CASSTREVGEAFF
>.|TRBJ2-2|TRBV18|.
TGTGCCAGCTCACCACCGGGCAGGGTGACCGGGGAGCTGTTTTTT
CASSPPGRVTGELFF
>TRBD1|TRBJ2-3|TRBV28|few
TGTGCCAGCAGTTCCCTGGGGGACAGGGATTCAGATACGCAGTATTTT
CASSSLGDRDSDTQYF
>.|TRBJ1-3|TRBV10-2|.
TGCGCCAGCAGGCCGGGACTGGCCTCTGGAAACACCATATATTTT
CASRPGLASGNTIYF
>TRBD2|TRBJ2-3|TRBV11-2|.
TGTGCCAGCAGCTCCCCTACACTAGCGGGAGGAGCAGATACGCAGTATTTT
CASSSPTLAGGADTQYF